Below, 2 T cell receptor beta chains from the same sample are listed, as sequenced in a study of Graves' ophthalmopathy and Graves' hyperthyroidism. The authors amplified TCR beta CDR3 regions, and they did so from RNA transcripts for repertoire sequencing. Amplification began with first-round RT-PCR using HTBI primers, then second-round multiplex PCR was performed. MiXCR, applied by TCRdb to the multiplex PCR reads, yields one record per CDR3 protein. The profile shows 500,000 to 700,000 distinct CDR3 sequences, under 40% of them singletons. The sample comprised peripheral blood or thyroid tissue (not recorded which). The receptors derive from an adult man with Graves' hyperthyroidism.

This clonotype was detected ten times or more. The chain employs TRBV19 and TRBJ2-7, with 7 bases matching TRBD1. The germline V gene encodes CDR1 LNHDA and CDR2 SQIVND (reference sequence). The CDR3 is 15 amino acids. The junction had 3 bases not matched to a gene; V was cut back by 1 base and J by 0 bases. CDR3 coding DNA: TGTGCCAGTAGTATAGGCAGGGGGATCTCCTACGAGCAGTACTTC. It is translated as CASSIGRGISYEQYF.

In this sample, this clonotype turned up many times. The chain combines TRBV28 with TRBJ1-5, with a weak D call TRBD1 (6 bases). This CDR3 has 14 residues. V shed 5 bases and J shed 5 bases, with 13 bases lying between them. Germline lookup yields CDR1 MDHEN and CDR2 SYDVKM. CDR3 sequence: CASSATGYYQPQHF. As DNA, the CDR3 is TGTGCCAGCAGTGCTACAGGGTACTATCAGCCCCAGCATTTT.